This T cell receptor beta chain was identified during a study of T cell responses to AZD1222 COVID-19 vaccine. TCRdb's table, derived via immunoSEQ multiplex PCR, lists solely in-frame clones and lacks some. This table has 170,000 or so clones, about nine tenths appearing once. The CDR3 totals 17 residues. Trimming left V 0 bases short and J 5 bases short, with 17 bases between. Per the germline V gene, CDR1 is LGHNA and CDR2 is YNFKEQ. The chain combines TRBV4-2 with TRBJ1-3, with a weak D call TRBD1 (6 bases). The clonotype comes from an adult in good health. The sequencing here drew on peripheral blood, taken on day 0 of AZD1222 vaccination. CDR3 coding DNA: TGTGCCAGCAGCCAAGATCGATTTGGGGGGGGCAGAAACACCATATATTTT. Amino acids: CASSQDRFGGGRNTIYF.